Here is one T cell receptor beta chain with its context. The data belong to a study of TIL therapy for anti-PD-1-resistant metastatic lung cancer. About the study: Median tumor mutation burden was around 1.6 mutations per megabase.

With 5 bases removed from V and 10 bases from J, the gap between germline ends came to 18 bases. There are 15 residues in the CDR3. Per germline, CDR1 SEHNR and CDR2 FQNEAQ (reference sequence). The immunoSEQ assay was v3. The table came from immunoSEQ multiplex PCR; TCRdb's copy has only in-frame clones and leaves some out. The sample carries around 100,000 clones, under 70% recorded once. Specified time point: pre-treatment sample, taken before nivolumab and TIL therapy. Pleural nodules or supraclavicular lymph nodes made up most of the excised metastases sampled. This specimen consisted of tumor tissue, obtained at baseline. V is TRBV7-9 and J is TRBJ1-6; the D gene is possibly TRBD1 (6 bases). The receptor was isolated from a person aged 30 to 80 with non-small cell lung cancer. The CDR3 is CASSGKQGRESPLHF. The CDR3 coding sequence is TGTGCCAGCAGCGGGAAGCAGGGGCGCGAGTCACCCCTCCACTTT.